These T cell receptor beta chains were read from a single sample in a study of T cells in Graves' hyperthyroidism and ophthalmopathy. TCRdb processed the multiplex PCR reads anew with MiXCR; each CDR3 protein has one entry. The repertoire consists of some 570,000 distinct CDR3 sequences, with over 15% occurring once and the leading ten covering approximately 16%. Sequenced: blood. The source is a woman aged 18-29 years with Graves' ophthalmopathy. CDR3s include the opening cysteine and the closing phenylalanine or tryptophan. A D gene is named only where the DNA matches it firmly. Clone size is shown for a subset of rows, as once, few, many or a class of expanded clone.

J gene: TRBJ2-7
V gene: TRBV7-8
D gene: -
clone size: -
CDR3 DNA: TGTGCCAGCAGCTTAGCGGGGCTAGGGCATGGCGCCTACGAGCAGTACTTC
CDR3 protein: CASSLAGLGHGAYEQYF

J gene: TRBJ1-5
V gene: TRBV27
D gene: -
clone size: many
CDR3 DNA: TGTGCCAGCAGTTCGTTGACAGGTATTAGCAATCAGCCCCAGCATTTT
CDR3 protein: CASSSLTGISNQPQHF

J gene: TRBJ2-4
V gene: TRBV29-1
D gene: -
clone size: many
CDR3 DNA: TGCAGCGTTGAGACCGACGATGGGGACATTCAGTACTTC
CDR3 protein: CSVETDDGDIQYF

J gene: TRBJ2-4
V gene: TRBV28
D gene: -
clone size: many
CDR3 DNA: TGTGCCAGCAACGTAAGAGGGGAATACAAAAACATTCAGTACTTC
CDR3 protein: CASNVRGEYKNIQYF

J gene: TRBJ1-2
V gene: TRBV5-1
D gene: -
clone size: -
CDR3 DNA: TGCGCCAGCAGCGTGGCATCTGGGGTGAACTATGGCTACACCTTC
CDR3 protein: CASSVASGVNYGYTF

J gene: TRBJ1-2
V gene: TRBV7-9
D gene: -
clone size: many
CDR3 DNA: TGTGCCAGCAGCTTAGGACAGGAATCTCATGGCTACACCTTC
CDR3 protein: CASSLGQESHGYTF

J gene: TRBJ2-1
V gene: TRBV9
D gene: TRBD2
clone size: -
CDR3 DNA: TGTGCCAGCAGTGATGTGGTAGCGGGGAATGAGCAGTTCTTC
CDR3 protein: CASSDVVAGNEQFF

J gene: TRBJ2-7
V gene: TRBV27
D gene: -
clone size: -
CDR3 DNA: TGTGCCAGCAGTTTGTCCCTTCTGGGGTACGAGCAGTACTTC
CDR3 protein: CASSLSLLGYEQYF

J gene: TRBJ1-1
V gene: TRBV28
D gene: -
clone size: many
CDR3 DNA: TGTGCCAGCAGATTGAACACTGAAGCTTTCTTT
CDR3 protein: CASRLNTEAFF

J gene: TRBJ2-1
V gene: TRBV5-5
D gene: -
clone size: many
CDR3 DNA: TGTGCCAGCAGCTTGGCCCCCAGGGCAACATACAATGAGCAGTTCTTC
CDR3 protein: CASSLAPRATYNEQFF

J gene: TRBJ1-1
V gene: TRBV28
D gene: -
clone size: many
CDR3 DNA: TGTGCCAGCCGTTCACAGGAGAACACTGAAGCTTTCTTT
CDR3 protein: CASRSQENTEAFF

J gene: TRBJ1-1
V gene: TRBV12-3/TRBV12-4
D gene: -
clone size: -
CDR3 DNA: TGTGCCAGCAGTTTAATCCGGCAAGCCTTGAACACTGAAGCTTTCTTT
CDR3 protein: CASSLIRQALNTEAFF

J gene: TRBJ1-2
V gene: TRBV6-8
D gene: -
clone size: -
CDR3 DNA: TGTGCCAGCAGTTACAGGGATCGGGGCTACACCTTC
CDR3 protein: CASSYRDRGYTF

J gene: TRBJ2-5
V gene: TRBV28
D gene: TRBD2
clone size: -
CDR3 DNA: TGTGCCAGCAGTTCCCTAGGACTAGCGGGAGGCCCAGCGCTGAGGGAGACCCAGTACTTC
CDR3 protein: CASSSLGLAGGPALRETQYF

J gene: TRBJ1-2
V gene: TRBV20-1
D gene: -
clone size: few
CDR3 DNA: TGCAGTGCTCCCCCTGAAGGCTACACCTTC
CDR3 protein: CSAPPEGYTF

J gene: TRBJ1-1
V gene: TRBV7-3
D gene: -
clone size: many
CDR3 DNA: TGTGCCAGCAGCTTATTTGGGGGACAAAACACTGAAGCTTTCTTT
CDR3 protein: CASSLFGGQNTEAFF

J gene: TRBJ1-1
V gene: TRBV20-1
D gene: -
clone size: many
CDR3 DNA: TGCAGTGCTAATGGGGACGGCTCCATTCCGAAATTTGGAGCTTTCTTT
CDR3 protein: CSANGDGSIPKFGAFF

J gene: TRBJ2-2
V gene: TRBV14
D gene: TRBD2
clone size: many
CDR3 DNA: TGTGCCAGCAGCCATTGGACTAGCACCGGGGAGCTGTTTTTT
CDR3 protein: CASSHWTSTGELFF

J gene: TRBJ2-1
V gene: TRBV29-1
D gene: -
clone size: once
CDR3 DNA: TGCAGCGTTGGGGGGGGGGCAGCACGATCCTACAATGAGCAGTTCTTC
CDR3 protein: CSVGGGAARSYNEQFF

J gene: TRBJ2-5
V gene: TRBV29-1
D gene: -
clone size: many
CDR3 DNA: TGCAGCGTTGAAATAGAGACCCAGTACTTC
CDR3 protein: CSVEIETQYF

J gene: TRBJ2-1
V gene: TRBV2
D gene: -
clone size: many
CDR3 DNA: TGTGCCAGCAGTGATAGGTCAGGGGTCAATGAGCAGTTCTTC
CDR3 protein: CASSDRSGVNEQFF

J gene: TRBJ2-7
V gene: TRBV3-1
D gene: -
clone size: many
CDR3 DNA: TGTGCCAGCAGCCAGTTCGAGGCGTACGAGCAGTACTTC
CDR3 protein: CASSQFEAYEQYF

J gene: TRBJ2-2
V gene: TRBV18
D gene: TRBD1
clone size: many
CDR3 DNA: TGTGCCAGCTCACCCGGGACAGGGGGCACCGGGGAGCTGTTTTTT
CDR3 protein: CASSPGTGGTGELFF

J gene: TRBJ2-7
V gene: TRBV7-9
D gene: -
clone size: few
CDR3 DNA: TGTGCCAGCAGCGCGGTCGGGGGCGAGCAGTACTTC
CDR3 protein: CASSAVGGEQYF

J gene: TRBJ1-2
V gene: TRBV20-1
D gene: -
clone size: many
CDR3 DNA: TGCAAACGGGGGGAGGGAGATGGCTACACCTTC
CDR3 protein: CKRGEGDGYTF

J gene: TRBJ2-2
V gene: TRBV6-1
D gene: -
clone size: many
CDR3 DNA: TGTGCCAGCAGTTACTCTGCTGCGTCCGGGGAGCTGTTTTTT
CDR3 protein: CASSYSAASGELFF

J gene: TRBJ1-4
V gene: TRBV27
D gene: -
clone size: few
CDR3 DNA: TGTGCCAGCAGTTCGACCGGGGAAAAACTGTTTTTT
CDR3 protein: CASSSTGEKLFF

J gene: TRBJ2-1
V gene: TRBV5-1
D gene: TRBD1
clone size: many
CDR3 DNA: TGCGCCAGCAGCTTGGCACAGGGGGACTCGGCCTACAATGAGCAGTTCTTC
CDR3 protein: CASSLAQGDSAYNEQFF

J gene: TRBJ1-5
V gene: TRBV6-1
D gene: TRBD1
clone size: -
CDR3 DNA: TGTGCCAGCAGTGTTTTCACAGGGGAAAATCAGCCCCAGCATTTT
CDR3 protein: CASSVFTGENQPQHF

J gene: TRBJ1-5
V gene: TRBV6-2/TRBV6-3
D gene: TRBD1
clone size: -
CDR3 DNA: TGTGCCAGCACCATAGACAGGGATTATCAGCCCCAGCATTTT
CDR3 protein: CASTIDRDYQPQHF

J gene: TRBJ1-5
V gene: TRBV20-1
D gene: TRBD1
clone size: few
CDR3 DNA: TGCAGTGCTAGAGATCCGGGACAGGGGAATCAGCCCCAGCATTTT
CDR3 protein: CSARDPGQGNQPQHF

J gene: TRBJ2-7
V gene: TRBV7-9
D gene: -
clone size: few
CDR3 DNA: TGTGCCAGCAGCTCTAGAGGGGGGGGGTACGAGCAGTACTTC
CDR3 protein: CASSSRGGGYEQYF

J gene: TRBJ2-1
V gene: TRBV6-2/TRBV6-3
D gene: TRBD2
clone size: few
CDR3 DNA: TGTGCCAGCAGTTCCGGGACTAGGCACTACAATGAGCAGTTCTTC
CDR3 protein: CASSSGTRHYNEQFF

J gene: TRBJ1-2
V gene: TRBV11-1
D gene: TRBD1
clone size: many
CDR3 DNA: TGTGCCAGCAGCCGGTCAGGGGGCGATTCGGATGGCTACACCTTC
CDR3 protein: CASSRSGGDSDGYTF

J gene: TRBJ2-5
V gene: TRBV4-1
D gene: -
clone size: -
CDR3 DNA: TGCGCCAGCAGCCAAGGTGTATTTGAGGGGGGGAACCAAGAGACCCAGTACTTC
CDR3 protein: CASSQGVFEGGNQETQYF

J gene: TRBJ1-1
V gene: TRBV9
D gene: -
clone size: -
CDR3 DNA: TGTGCCAGCAGCCCATCGGGACACGCGAACACTGAAGCTTTCTTT
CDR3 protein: CASSPSGHANTEAFF

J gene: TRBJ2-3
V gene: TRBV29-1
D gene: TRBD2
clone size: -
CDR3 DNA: TGCAGCGTCGAGCCTATGACTAGCGGGAGCACAGATACGCAGTATTTT
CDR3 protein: CSVEPMTSGSTDTQYF

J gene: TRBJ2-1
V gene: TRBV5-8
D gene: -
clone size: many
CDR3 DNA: TGTGCCACAAATTTGGGCGGAAGCTCCTACAATGAGCAGTTCTTC
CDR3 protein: CATNLGGSSYNEQFF

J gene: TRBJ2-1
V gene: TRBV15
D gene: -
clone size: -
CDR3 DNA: TGTGCCACCAGCGGTGACATGGGGAATGAGCAGTTCTTC
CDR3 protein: CATSGDMGNEQFF

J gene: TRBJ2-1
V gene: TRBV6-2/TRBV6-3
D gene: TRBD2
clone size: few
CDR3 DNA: TGTGCCAGCAGCAAGACTAGCGGGAGTAGAAATGAGCAGTTCTTC
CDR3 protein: CASSKTSGSRNEQFF

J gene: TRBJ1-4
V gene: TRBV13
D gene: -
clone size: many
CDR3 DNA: TGTGCCAGCAGCTTAGGCGAGGGGCTGGATGAAAAACTGTTTTTT
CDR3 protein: CASSLGEGLDEKLFF

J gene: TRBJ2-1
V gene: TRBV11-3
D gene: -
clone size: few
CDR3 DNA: TGTGCCAGCAGCTTAAAAAGCAATGAGCAGTTCTTC
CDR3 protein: CASSLKSNEQFF

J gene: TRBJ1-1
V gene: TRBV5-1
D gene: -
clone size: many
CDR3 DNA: TGCGCCAGCAGCTTGGCCGGCGGAGCGAGAGGGACTGAAGCTTTCTTT
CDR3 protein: CASSLAGGARGTEAFF

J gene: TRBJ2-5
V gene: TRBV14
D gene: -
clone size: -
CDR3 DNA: TGTGCCAGCAGCCAAAAAACAGGGAGTCGGGAGACCCAGTACTTC
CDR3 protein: CASSQKTGSRETQYF

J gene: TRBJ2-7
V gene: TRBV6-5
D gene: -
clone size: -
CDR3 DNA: TGTGCCAGCAGTTACTCGGCAGGGATCCCCGAGCAGTACTTC
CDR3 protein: CASSYSAGIPEQYF

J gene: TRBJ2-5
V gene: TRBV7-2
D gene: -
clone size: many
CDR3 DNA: TGTGCCAGCAGCTTTATCCTGGGGGGAGCGAGAGGGGAGACCCAGTACTTC
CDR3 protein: CASSFILGGARGETQYF